This T cell receptor beta chain was sequenced for a study of T cells after posttransplantation cyclophosphamide. Study-level results: Donor CD8+ memory clones often dominated recipient blood repertoires at later times.

Here immunoSEQ multiplex PCR was the method, and the copy in TCRdb shows in-frame clones only, minus some. The sample gives about 22,000 clones, roughly nine tenths of which show up once; roughly 12% is in the top ten. A marrow graft followed busulfan-fludarabine conditioning, with cyclophosphamide on days +3 and +4. In regard to this clone: No antigen is known for it. This same CDR3 is encoded by further DNA sequences in the sample.

Germline values: CDR1 MNHEY, CDR2 SMNVEV (reference sequence). Deletions cut 1 base from V and 5 bases from J, with 14 bases between. CDR3 size: 16 residues. The material was PBMCs, obtained after allogeneic stem cell transplant with posttransplant cyclophosphamide. This TCR was recovered from a female patient younger than 45 who received an allogeneic stem cell transplant from an unrelated donor, was CMV-positive, and had no GVHD. These T cells may partly come from the graft donor. The V gene is TRBV27, the J gene TRBJ2-2, with a possible D match to TRBD1 (6 bases). CDR3 nucleotides: TGTGCCAGCAGTTTATGGGCAGGGGCGGGTACCGGGGAGCTGTTTTTT. Residues: CASSLWAGAGTGELFF.